These T cell receptor beta chains were read from a single sample in a study of cytomegalovirus exposure and HLA in healthy donors. TCRdb keeps only in-frame clones here, not all; method: immunoSEQ multiplex PCR. In the table there are around 130,000 clones, 80% of which are singletons. The sequenced material came from PBMCs. Receptor source: a man under 40 in good health and CMV-seronegative. Each CDR3 is given with its conserved first and last residue. A D gene is named only where the DNA matches it firmly. Size tells how often a clone was seen (once, few, many) or the class of an expanded clone, and some rows leave it out.

CDR3 length,J gene,clone size,D gene,V gene,CDR3 DNA,CDR3 protein
15,TRBJ2-7,NA,TRBD2,TRBV11-2,TGTGCCAGCAGCTTAGAGACTAGCGGAAACTACGAGCAGTACTTC,CASSLETSGNYEQYF
14,TRBJ1-1,once,NA,TRBV28,TGTGCCAGCAGTGCCCAGTCGTTGAACACTGAAGCTTTCTTT,CASSAQSLNTEAFF
14,TRBJ2-7,NA,NA,TRBV25-1,TGTGCCAGCAGCCCGGGACTTACAAGCTACGAGCAGTACTTC,CASSPGLTSYEQYF
14,TRBJ2-7,NA,TRBD2,TRBV28,TGTGCCAGCAGAGCCGGGACTAGTGGGCGCGGGCAGTACTTC,CASRAGTSGRGQYF
16,TRBJ2-7,once,NA,TRBV11-3,TGTGCCAGCAGCTCCCGTTCGGTCAGGGGTCTCTACGAGCAGTACTTC,CASSSRSVRGLYEQYF
12,TRBJ2-7,NA,NA,TRBV6-1,TGTGCCAGCACCGGGGGTCTCGGGGAGCAGTACTTC,CASTGGLGEQYF
17,TRBJ2-6,NA,NA,TRBV18,TGTGCCAGCTCACCAAGGGGGAGTGGTGCTGGGGCCAACGTCCTGACTTTC,CASSPRGSGAGANVLTF
16,TRBJ1-3,NA,NA,TRBV7-9,TGTGCCAGCAGCCCTAGGAGGACCTCCGGGGGGAACACCATATATTTT,CASSPRRTSGGNTIYF
15,TRBJ2-5,NA,TRBD2,TRBV5-1,TGCGCCAGCAGCTTGGTAGCGGGAGTTACGGAGACCCAGTACTTC,CASSLVAGVTETQYF
15,TRBJ2-7,NA,NA,TRBV11-2,TGTGCCAGCAGCTTAGAGGTGAGGGCGCAGGACGAGCAGTACTTC,CASSLEVRAQDEQYF
15,TRBJ2-1,NA,NA,TRBV7-9,TGTGCCAGCAGGGGGACAATGACTTCCTACAATGAGCAGTTCTTC,CASRGTMTSYNEQFF
15,TRBJ2-7,once,TRBD2,TRBV6-5,TGTGCCAGCAGTTACTCGTTGGGGGGGATATACGAGCAGTACTTC,CASSYSLGGIYEQYF
15,TRBJ1-5,NA,TRBD1,TRBV11-2,TGTGCCAGCAGCTTGGACAGGTATAGCAATCAGCCCCAGCATTTT,CASSLDRYSNQPQHF
13,TRBJ1-2,NA,NA,TRBV28,TGTGCCAGCAGTTTATTCGGACAGAATGGCTACACCTTC,CASSLFGQNGYTF
15,TRBJ2-7,few,TRBD2,TRBV9,TGTGCCAGCAGCGTTGGGACTAGCGGAACCTACGAGCAGTACTTC,CASSVGTSGTYEQYF
14,TRBJ2-7,NA,TRBD1,TRBV6-5,TGTGCCAGCAGTTATAGACAGGGTAGGTACGAGCAGTACTTC,CASSYRQGRYEQYF
14,TRBJ2-1,NA,NA,TRBV7-6,TGTGCCAGCAGCTTAGGGGGACAAGTCAATGAGCAGTTCTTC,CASSLGGQVNEQFF
15,TRBJ2-7,once,TRBD2,TRBV27,TGTGCCAGCAGTGAGCCGGGACTAGGCACCTACGAGCAGTACTTC,CASSEPGLGTYEQYF
13,TRBJ1-5,NA,NA,TRBV7-9,TGTGCCAGCAGCTTTACGGGGATTCAGCCCCAGAATTTT,CASSFTGIQPQNF
14,TRBJ1-4,few,TRBD1,TRBV7-2,TGTGCCAGCAGCCGCAGGACAGGGGATGAAAAACTGTTTTTT,CASSRRTGDEKLFF